This T cell receptor (beta chain) appears in the sequencing data of a study of OX40 agonist ivuxolimab in advanced cancers. For the study in its entirety: Ivuxolimab was a fully human IgG2 agonistic monoclonal antibody targeting the costimulatory receptor OX40 (CD134). Of the approximately 50 dose-escalation patients, hepatocellular carcinoma was present in around 20, melanoma in approximately 15, renal cell carcinoma in 9 and head and neck cancer in 9. Peripheral TCRbeta sequencing aimed to test whether ivuxolimab altered TCR sequence diversity and caused clonal T-cell expansion. The paper reports the monotherapy dose-escalation portion (N ≈ 50 patients) of the phase I ivuxolimab trial. Patients were allowed to have had prior anti-PD-1, anti-PD-L1 or anti-CTLA-4 therapy, and 40% of the dose-escalation patients had previously received checkpoint inhibitors. The dose-escalation cohort was roughly 80% male with a mean age of approximately 60 years, ranging from about 23 to 85. Intravenous ivuxolimab was administered to patients every 2 weeks at six dose levels: 0.01, 0.1, 0.3, 1.5, 3 and 10 mg/kg. Partial responses occurred in three dose-escalation patients: two with cutaneous melanoma and one with hepatocellular carcinoma. What the work shows at the level of the full study, not this receptor alone: Clonal expansion of both CD4+ and CD8+ blood T cells was observed from baseline to week 6 at doses 0.1 to 3.0 mg/kg. The antigen specificity of the peripheral T cells that underwent clonal expansion was not determined. Low levels of normalized T-cell clonal expansion were also seen in some patients who did not respond. On average, CD8+ T cells showed more expanded clones than CD4+ T cells after ivuxolimab. Partial responders in the 0.1-3.0 mg/kg groups had among the lowest normalized peripheral clonal expansion, especially among CD8+ T cells.

To sequence the TCRbeta CDR3 region, genomic DNA was isolated from the sorted cells. The immunoSEQ Assay was used for sequencing of TCRbeta CDR3 regions. The clones in this table, taken by TCRdb from immuneACCESS, are in-frame only. Not every clone is retained; where verified, under half of the shortfall comes from an unresolved V gene, and the cause of the rest is unknown. This sample lists 2,000 or so clones; over 70% were detected once. The top ten hold around a third of the sample. Patients with autoimmune disease history or receiving systemic immunosuppression were excluded from the trial. Peripheral blood for TCR sequencing was collected from all dose cohorts at baseline, on cycle 4 day 1, and on cycle 7 day 1. Samples came from an open-label, multicenter, first-in-human phase I dose-escalation trial of ivuxolimab. Adults with locally advanced or metastatic melanoma, renal cell, hepatocellular, or head and neck squamous cell carcinoma were enrolled in the trial. Before TCR sequencing, CD4+ and CD8+ T cells were separately sorted from peripheral blood.

Regarding this clone: Its specific antigen is unknown. The input lacks base qualities; no much larger clone sits a single base away.

Inclusive of the bounding cysteine and phenylalanine, the CDR3 is 17 residues long. The read is trimmed to its CDR3 DNA, 51 bases read in frame from base 1. At the junction V is shortened by 5 bases and J by 1 base, with 20 bases in between. Via the germline V gene, CDR1 is MGHRA and CDR2 YSYEKL. The V and J genes are TRBV4-1 and TRBJ1-1, with an unclear D gene assignment. This receptor was obtained from an adult with an advanced solid tumor such as melanoma, head and neck, liver or kidney cancer. This specimen consisted of CD4+ or CD8+ T cells sorted from blood, obtained in a trial of the OX40 agonist ivuxolimab. The DNA sequence is as follows: TGCGCCAGCAGCAAAGGGCACCTCGGGGAGGGGAACACTGAAGCTTTCTTT. Its protein reads: CASSKGHLGEGNTEAFF.